Shown below are 11 T cell receptor beta chains from a single sample sequenced in a study of cytomegalovirus exposure and HLA in healthy donors. Sequenced by immunoSEQ multiplex PCR; TCRdb stores in-frame clones only, minus some. The table lists approximately 280,000 clones, approximately 87% of them singletons. Material for sequencing was PBMCs. These receptors all come from a woman younger than 35 in good health and CMV-seronegative.

This rearrangement joins TRBV7-3 to TRBJ2-1; 13 bases are shared with TRBD2. This CDR3 region has 17 residues. CDR1 is SGHTA and CDR2 is FQGTGA in the germline V gene. Losses at the gene ends were 4 bases for V and 8 bases for J; bases not matched to a gene: 11. The CDR3 protein is CASSWGLAGRGGYEQFF. Written as DNA, the CDR3 is TGTGCCAGCAGCTGGGGACTAGCGGGAAGGGGTGGCTATGAGCAGTTCTTC.

This clone was observed a few times. The chain uses TRBV5-1 and TRBJ2-7; the match to TRBD2 covers 8 bases. CDR1 and CDR2 from the germline V gene are SGHRS and YFSETQ. The CDR3 sequence is 15 residues long. V lost 0 bases, J lost 1 base, and 3 bases stayed unmatched. CDR3 in amino acids: CASSLAAGASYEQYF. For the CDR3, the DNA is TGCGCCAGCAGCTTGGCAGCGGGAGCTTCCTACGAGCAGTACTTC. Looking up the rest from reference TRBV5-1 and TRBJ2-7 gives the full variable domain: KAGVTQTPRYLIKTRGQQVTLSCSPISGHRSVSWYQQTPGQGLQFLFEYFSETQRNKGNFPGRFSGRQFSNSRSEMNVSTLELGDSALYLCASSLAAGASYEQYFGPGTRLTVT.

The chain carries TRBV7-3 and TRBJ2-3; perhaps TRBD2 as D (7 bases). V dropped 1 base and J dropped 2 bases, with 13 bases sitting between them. This CDR3 is built from 16 residues. Per the germline V gene, CDR1 is SGHTA and CDR2 is FQGTGA. The CDR3 here is CASSLMGGQVTDTQYF. The CDR3 bases are TGTGCCAGCAGCTTAATGGGGGGGCAGGTCACAGATACGCAGTATTTT. Combining the CDR3 with reference TRBV7-3 and TRBJ2-3 gives the whole variable domain GAGVSQTPSNKVTEKGKYVELRCDPISGHTALYWYRQSLGQGPEFLIYFQGTGAADDSGLPNDRFFAVRPEGSVSTLKIQRTERGDSAVYLCASSLMGGQVTDTQYFGPGTRLTVL.

The CDR3 nucleotides read TGTGCCAGCAGTTCCGAGACAGGGATTAATGAAAAACTGTTTTTT. It yields the protein CASSSETGINEKLFF. The chain uses TRBV27 and TRBJ1-4; the match to TRBD1 covers 7 bases. The CDR3 runs 15 residues. V lost 4 bases and J lost 4; bases outside the gene matches: 6. The germline V gene encodes CDR1 MNHEY and CDR2 SMNVEV (reference sequence). The entire variable domain, with the rest obtained from reference TRBV27 and TRBJ1-4, is as follows: EAQVTQNPRYLITVTGKKLTVTCSQNMNHEYMSWYRQDPGLGLRQIYYSMNVEVTDKGDVPEGYKVSRKEKRNFPLILESPSPNQTSLYFCASSSETGINEKLFFGSGTQLSVL.

The rearrangement uses TRBV28 and TRBJ1-4, with D perhaps matching TRBD1 (5 bases). The CDR3 sequence is 13 residues long. Trimming removed 6 bases from V and 8 bases from J, with 13 bases in between. In germline, CDR1 is MDHEN, CDR2 SYDVKM. CDR3 sequence: CASSGTYGEKLFF. For the CDR3, the DNA is TGTGCCAGCAGCGGGACTTATGGGGAAAAACTGTTTTTT.

The CDR3 protein is CASSQDWPSEADTQYF. The CDR3 DNA follows: TGCGCCAGCAGCCAAGATTGGCCTAGCGAGGCAGATACGCAGTATTTT. The J gene is TRBJ2-3, the V gene TRBV4-3; D perhaps matches TRBD2 (6 bases). The CDR3 consists of 16 residues. Germline CDR1 LGHNA, CDR2 YSLEER. Trimming removed 0 bases at V and 4 bases at J, with 14 bases between.

The chain employs TRBV27 and TRBJ2-5, with 8 bases fitting TRBD2. The CDR3 loop spans 15 amino acids. Germline lookup yields CDR1 MNHEY and CDR2 SMNVEV (reference sequence). Losses at the gene ends were 2 bases for V and 7 bases for J; bases not matched to a gene: 9. CDR3 loop: CASSLNRGGRGTQYF. The CDR3 DNA is TGTGCCAGCAGTTTAAACCGGGGGGGACGGGGGACCCAGTACTTC.

This rearrangement joins TRBV7-2 to TRBJ1-5; 7 bases match TRBD1. Germline CDR1 SGHTA, CDR2 FQGNSA. The CDR3 totals 13 residues. V lost 5 bases and J lost 5; bases outside the gene matches: 3. The CDR3 reads CASSPGQDQPQHF. The CDR3 nucleotides are TGTGCCAGCAGCCCTGGACAGGATCAGCCCCAGCATTTT. Full variable domain (missing parts from reference TRBV7-2 and TRBJ1-5): GAGVSQSPSNKVTEKGKDVELRCDPISGHTALYWYRQSLGQGLEFLIYFQGNSAPDKSGLPSDRFSAERTGGSVSTLTIQRTQQEDSAVYLCASSPGQDQPQHFGDGTRLSIL.

This chain uses TRBV2 with TRBJ1-5; possibly TRBD1 for D (5 bases). The germline gives CDR1 SNHLY, CDR2 FYNNEI. The ends were cut back, 8 bases at V and 0 bases at J, with 14 bases in the middle. This CDR3 is built from 15 residues. The CDR3 protein is CASSRGQFSNQPQHF. Written as DNA, the CDR3 is TGTGCCAGCTCCCGAGGACAATTTAGCAATCAGCCCCAGCATTTT.

The rearrangement uses TRBV4-1 and TRBJ2-7, with TRBD2 matching 10 bases. V trimming: 5 bases; J trimming: 4 bases; junction bases outside the gene matches: 14. Germline CDR1 and CDR2: MGHRA and YSYEKL. The CDR3 length is 17 residues. In DNA form, the CDR3 reads TGCGCCAGCAGCTACGGACTAGCGGAGGTGGGGTTTTACGAGCAGTACTTC. It translates to CASSYGLAEVGFYEQYF.

This chain links TRBV28 with TRBJ2-2, with 9 bases aligning to TRBD1. The CDR3 is made up of 15 amino acids. Trimming at V came to 3 bases and at J to 7 bases, leaving 6 bases not matched to a gene. CDR1 and CDR2 (germline): MDHEN, SYDVKM. CDR3 loop: CASSLEDRGVGELFF. The CDR3 nucleotides are TGTGCCAGCAGTTTGGAGGACAGGGGAGTCGGGGAGCTGTTTTTT.